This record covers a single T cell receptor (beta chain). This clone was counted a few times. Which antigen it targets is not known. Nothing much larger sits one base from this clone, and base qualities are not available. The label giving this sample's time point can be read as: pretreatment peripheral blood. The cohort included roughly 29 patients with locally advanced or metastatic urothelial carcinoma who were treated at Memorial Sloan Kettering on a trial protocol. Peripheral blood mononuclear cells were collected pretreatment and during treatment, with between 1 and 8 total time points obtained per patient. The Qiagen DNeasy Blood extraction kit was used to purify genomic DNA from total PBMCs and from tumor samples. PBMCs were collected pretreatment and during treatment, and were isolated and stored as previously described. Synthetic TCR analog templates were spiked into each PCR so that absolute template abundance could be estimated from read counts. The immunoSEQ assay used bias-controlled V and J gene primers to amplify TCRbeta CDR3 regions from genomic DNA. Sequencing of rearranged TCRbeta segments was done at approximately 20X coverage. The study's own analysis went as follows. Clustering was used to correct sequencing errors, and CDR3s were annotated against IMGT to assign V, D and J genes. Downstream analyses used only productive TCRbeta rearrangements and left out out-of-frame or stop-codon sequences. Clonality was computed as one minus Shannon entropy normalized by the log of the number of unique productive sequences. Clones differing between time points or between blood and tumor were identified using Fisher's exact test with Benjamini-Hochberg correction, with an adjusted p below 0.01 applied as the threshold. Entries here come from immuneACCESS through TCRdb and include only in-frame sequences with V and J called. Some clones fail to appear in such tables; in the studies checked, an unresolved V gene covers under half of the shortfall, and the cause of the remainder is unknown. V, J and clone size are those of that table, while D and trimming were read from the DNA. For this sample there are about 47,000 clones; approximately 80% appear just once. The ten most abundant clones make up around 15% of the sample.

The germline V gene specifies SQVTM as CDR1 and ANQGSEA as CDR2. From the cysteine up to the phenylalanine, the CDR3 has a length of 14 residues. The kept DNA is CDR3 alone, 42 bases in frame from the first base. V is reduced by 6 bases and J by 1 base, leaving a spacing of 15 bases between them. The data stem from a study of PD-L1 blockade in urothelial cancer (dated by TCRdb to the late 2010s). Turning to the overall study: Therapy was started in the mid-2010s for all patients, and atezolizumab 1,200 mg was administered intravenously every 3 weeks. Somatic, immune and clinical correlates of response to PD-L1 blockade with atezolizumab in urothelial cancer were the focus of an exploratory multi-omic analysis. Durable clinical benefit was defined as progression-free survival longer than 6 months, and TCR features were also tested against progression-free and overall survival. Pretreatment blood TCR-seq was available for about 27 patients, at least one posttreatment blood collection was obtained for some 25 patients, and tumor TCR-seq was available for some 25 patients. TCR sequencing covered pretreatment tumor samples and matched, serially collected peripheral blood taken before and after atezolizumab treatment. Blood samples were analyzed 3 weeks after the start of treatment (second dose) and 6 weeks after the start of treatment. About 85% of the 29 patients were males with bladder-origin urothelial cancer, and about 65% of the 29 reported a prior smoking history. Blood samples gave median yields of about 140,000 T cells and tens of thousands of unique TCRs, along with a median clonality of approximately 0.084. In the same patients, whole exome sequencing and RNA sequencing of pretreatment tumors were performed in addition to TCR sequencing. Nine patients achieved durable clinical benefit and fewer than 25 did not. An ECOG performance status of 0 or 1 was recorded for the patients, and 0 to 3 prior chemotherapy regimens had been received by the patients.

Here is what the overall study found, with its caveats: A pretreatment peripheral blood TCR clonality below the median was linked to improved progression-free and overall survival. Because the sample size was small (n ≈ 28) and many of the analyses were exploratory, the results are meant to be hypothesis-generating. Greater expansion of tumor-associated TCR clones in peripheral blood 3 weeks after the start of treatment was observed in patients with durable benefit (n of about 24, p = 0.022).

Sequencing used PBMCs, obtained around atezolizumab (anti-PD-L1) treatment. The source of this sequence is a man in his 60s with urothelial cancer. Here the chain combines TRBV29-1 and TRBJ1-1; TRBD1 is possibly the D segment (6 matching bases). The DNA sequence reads TGCAGCGTATCCGGACAGCCAGCGAACACTGAAGCTTTCTTT. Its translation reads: CSVSGQPANTEAFF.